Sequencing of this TCR beta chain was carried out in a study of shared clonotypes between healthy human individuals. The V gene's germline CDR1 is SGHNT and CDR2 YYREEE (reference sequence). This CDR3 is built from 15 residues. Losses at the gene ends were 0 bases for V and 4 bases for J; bases not matched to a gene: 6. Adult donors, all healthy and HIV-negative, had no recent acute infections or vaccinations. There were only Caucasian adults among the donors, and all lived in Nashville, Tennessee. Some clones are missing from TCRdb's copy, which holds only in-frame ones; the method was immunoSEQ multiplex PCR. The table records 2.5 million or so clones, roughly nine tenths of them present only once.

This sequence joins TRBV5-4 and TRBJ1-1, with 7 bases lining up with TRBD1. Sequences were obtained from naive CD4+ T cells sorted from blood. Subset specified: CD45RA+ positively selected. The receptor's source is a young man in good health. DNA for the CDR3: TGTGCCAGCAGCTTGGCCGACAGGGATACCACTGAAGCTTTCTTT. Protein product: CASSLADRDTTEAFF.